The 21 T cell receptor beta chains in this list originate from one sample, sequenced in a study of cytomegalovirus exposure and HLA in healthy donors. PCR was performed using 60 Vbeta and 13 Jbeta primers. Profiled with immunoSEQ multiplex PCR; TCRdb holds only in-frame clones, not every one. The repertoire holds over 100,000 clones, with around 80% as singletons. Sequencing was done on a sample of PBMCs. These receptor sequences come from a female donor in good health and CMV-seronegative.

The J gene is TRBJ1-2, the V gene TRBV7-2; D is uncertain. V was trimmed by 3 bases and J by 4 bases, leaving 12 bases between them. The germline V gene has CDR1 SGHTA and CDR2 FQGNSA. The CDR3 extends over 14 amino acids. DNA of the CDR3: TGTGCCAGCAGCTTTCTACCGTCGGGCTATGGCTACACCTTC. Translated, it gives CASSFLPSGYGYTF.

This chain connects TRBV5-6 to TRBJ2-5, with TRBD1 identical over 12 bases. Germline V lookup: CDR1 SGHDT, CDR2 YYEEEE. The CDR3 is 17 amino acids. J gave up 5 bases and V 5 bases, and 13 bases lay outside the gene matches. This CDR3 reads CASSKRWGQGAWETQYF. Here the CDR3 DNA reads TGTGCCAGCAGTAAACGATGGGGACAGGGGGCTTGGGAGACCCAGTACTTC.

J is TRBJ2-7 and V is TRBV4-2, with D unresolved. CDR1 is LGHNA, CDR2 YNFKEQ, per germline. CDR3 length equals 14 residues. V shed 0 bases and J shed 4 bases, with 10 bases lying between them. DNA of the CDR3: TGTGCCAGCAGCCAAGAAGGCTGGGCATACGAGCAGTACTTC. It yields the protein CASSQEGWAYEQYF.

This rearrangement joins TRBV6-6 to TRBJ2-7; no definite D call. This CDR3 has 14 amino acids. Trimming left V 0 bases short and J 1 base short, with 7 bases between. Germline CDR1 is MNHNY and CDR2 is SVGAGI (reference sequence). The CDR3 protein is CASSYSRESYEQYF. The CDR3 bases are TGTGCCAGCAGTTACTCGCGCGAGTCCTACGAGCAGTACTTC.

The rearrangement uses TRBV23-1 and TRBJ2-7, with D perhaps TRBD2 (5 bases). TRBV23-1 belongs to the ORF category, with a function that is uncertain. This CDR3 is built from 15 residues. Trimming removed 1 base at V and 9 bases at J, with 19 bases between. The CDR3 coding sequence is TGCGCCAGCAGTCAATTCATTAGAGGGTTTATCGTGCAGTACTTC. As protein: CASSQFIRGFIVQYF.

This chain uses TRBV29-1 with TRBJ2-7; D possibly corresponds to TRBD1 (7 bases). Germline loops: CDR1 SQVTM, CDR2 ANQGSEA. The ends were cut back, 0 bases at V and 2 bases at J, with 17 bases in the middle. The CDR3 is 16 amino acids. The CDR3 nucleotides read TGCAGCGTTGAAGATCCCTTGCAGGGGGGTACCTACGAGCAGTACTTC. The encoded protein is CSVEDPLQGGTYEQYF.

This clone was recorded a few times. The CDR3 nucleotides are TGTGCCAGCAGTGAGTCTGGATGGTACAGGGCATCGGATACGCAGTATTTT. It encodes CASSESGWYRASDTQYF. The chain couples TRBV2 to TRBJ2-3; a possible D gene is TRBD1 (6 bases). V lost 3 bases to trimming and J lost 6 bases, with 22 bases between them. The CDR3 consists of 17 residues. Germline V lookup: CDR1 SNHLY, CDR2 FYNNEI.

The V gene is TRBV5-1, the J gene TRBJ2-5, with 16 bases aligning to TRBD2. J was trimmed by 2 bases and V by 4 bases; bases with no gene match: 5. Germline V lookup: CDR1 SGHRS, CDR2 YFSETQ. The CDR3 runs to 17 residues. CDR3 loop: CASSVGLAGGSQETQYF. The CDR3 DNA sequence: TGCGCCAGCAGCGTGGGACTAGCGGGAGGGAGTCAAGAGACCCAGTACTTC.

Of note for this clone: At the DNA level, this CDR3 is encoded by other sequences in the same sample as well. This sequence joins TRBV6-5 and TRBJ1-2; D is undetermined. Germline V gives CDR1 MNHEY, CDR2 SVGAGI. The CDR3 contains 13 residues. V dropped 2 bases and J dropped 0 bases, with 4 bases sitting between them. In DNA, the CDR3 is TGTGCCAGCAGTTACCAGGCTAACTATGGCTACACCTTC. It codes for CASSYQANYGYTF.

The gene calls are TRBV4-2 and TRBJ1-2; D is unresolved. From germline, CDR1 is LGHNA and CDR2 YNFKEQ. The CDR3 is 13 amino acids. Trimming shortened V by 3 bases and J by 6 bases, and 11 bases separated the two germline ends. The CDR3 here is CASSQRQVDGYTF. The CDR3 coding sequence is TGTGCCAGCAGCCAGCGCCAGGTTGATGGCTACACCTTC.

The J gene is TRBJ2-5, the V gene TRBV29-1, with D possibly matching TRBD2 (6 bases). Germline loops: CDR1 SQVTM, CDR2 ANQGSEA. CDR3 size: 13 residues. Deletions cut 3 bases from V and 2 bases from J, with 10 bases between. DNA for the CDR3: TGCAGCGTTGATCCTGGGGGGCAAGAGACCCAGTACTTC. It translates to CSVDPGGQETQYF. The full variable domain, completed using reference TRBV29-1 and TRBJ2-5, is SAVISQKPSRDICQRGTSLTIQCQVDSQVTMMFWYRQQPGQSLTLIATANQGSEATYESGFVIDKFPISRPNLTFSTLTVSNMSPEDSSIYLCSVDPGGQETQYFGPGTRLLVL.

The chain recombines TRBV7-2 with TRBJ1-4; 7 bases line up with TRBD1. Germline values: CDR1 SGHTA, CDR2 FQGNSA. Trimming removed 5 bases from V and 7 bases from J; junction bases left unmatched: 4. The length of the CDR3 is 13 residues. CDR3 protein: CASSLYRGEKLFF. Here the CDR3 DNA reads TGTGCCAGCAGCCTCTACAGGGGTGAAAAACTGTTTTTT.

The chain links TRBV13 to TRBJ2-3, with a weak D call TRBD2 (6 bases). The V end was cut by 5 bases, the J end by 6 bases, with 12 bases between. The germline V gene has CDR1 PRHDT and CDR2 FYEKMQ (reference sequence). The CDR3 extends over 13 amino acids. DNA of the CDR3: TGTGCCAGCAGCGGGCGGGGATTGGATACGCAGTATTTT. Encoded protein: CASSGRGLDTQYF.

This chain joins TRBV7-2 and TRBJ1-5; D not certain. The ends were cut back, 5 bases at V and 2 bases at J, with 10 bases in the middle. The germline gives CDR1 SGHTA, CDR2 FQGNSA. This CDR3 has 14 amino acids. CDR3: CASSLSLGNQPQHF. The CDR3 DNA sequence: TGTGCCAGCAGCCTCAGTCTCGGCAATCAGCCCCAGCATTTT.

This clone occurred once. The chain couples TRBV2 to TRBJ2-2; a weak D match, TRBD1 (6 bases). Germline V lookup: CDR1 SNHLY, CDR2 FYNNEI. Deletions cut 3 bases from V and 1 base from J, with 9 bases between. This CDR3 is built from 15 residues. The CDR3 spells CASSDFRGNTGELFF. DNA for the CDR3: TGTGCCAGCAGTGATTTCAGGGGGAACACCGGGGAGCTGTTTTTT.

J is TRBJ1-3 and V is TRBV5-1; D gene unclear. The CDR3 length is 14 residues. Trimming took 4 bases from V and 0 from J, leaving 8 bases between them. The germline gives CDR1 SGHRS, CDR2 YFSETQ. The CDR3 loop is CASSPVSSGNTIYF. CDR3 sequence (DNA): TGCGCCAGCAGCCCTGTCAGCTCTGGAAACACCATATATTTT.

The V call is TRBV7-3, the J call TRBJ2-1; tentative D call: TRBD1 (5 bases). V dropped 5 bases and J dropped 0 bases, with 11 bases sitting between them. The CDR3 runs 15 residues. Germline assignment: CDR1 SGHTA and CDR2 FQGTGA. In DNA form, the CDR3 reads TGTGCCAGCAGCGGAGACAGTAGCTCCTACAATGAGCAGTTCTTC. Translated: CASSGDSSSYNEQFF.

This clone was found once. The chain combines TRBV27 with TRBJ2-7; 12 positions agree with TRBD2. J was trimmed by 5 bases and V by 5 bases; bases with no gene match: 4. This CDR3 spans 14 amino acids. Germline values: CDR1 MNHEY, CDR2 SMNVEV (reference sequence). The CDR3 sequence: CASSLAGGPDEQYF. The CDR3 nucleotides are TGTGCCAGCAGTCTAGCGGGAGGGCCCGACGAGCAGTACTTC.

The chain couples TRBV6-5 to TRBJ1-1; D perhaps matches TRBD1 (5 bases). From germline, CDR1 is MNHEY and CDR2 SVGAGI. This CDR3 is 13 amino acids long. V dropped 2 bases and J dropped 8 bases, with 12 bases sitting between them. CDR3: CASSYGRGSEAFF. The CDR3 bases are TGTGCCAGCAGTTACGGTCGGGGGAGCGAAGCTTTCTTT.

This clone was seen just once. The chain joins TRBV27 to TRBJ1-2; D may be TRBD1 (6 bases). CDR1 is MNHEY, CDR2 SMNVEV, per germline (reference sequence). The CDR3 runs to 14 residues. V lost 7 bases and J 3 bases, leaving 15 bases between the germline ends. Here the CDR3 reads CASTHTSGDYGYTF. The CDR3 DNA sequence: TGTGCCAGCACCCATACTTCAGGGGACTATGGCTACACCTTC.

J is TRBJ1-2 and V is TRBV27; weak D call: TRBD1 (6 bases). Per the germline V gene, CDR1 is MNHEY and CDR2 is SMNVEV (reference sequence). Trimming left V 5 bases short and J 4 bases short, with 20 bases between. CDR3 length equals 16 residues. CDR3 sequence (DNA): TGTGCCAGCAGTCCGGGGACACCGGGGGGGGGCTATGGCTACACCTTC. Protein: CASSPGTPGGGYGYTF.